Following are 17 T cell receptor beta chains from one sample sequenced in a study of identical twins. TCRdb re-analysed the 5' RACE reads in MiXCR, keeping a single row per CDR3 protein. The table includes 1.5 million to 2 million distinct CDR3 sequences, about 31% detected once. Sequencing used cord blood. The receptors here all came from a newborn girl in good health.

This clonotype was seen a handful of times. The chain has TRBV3-1 and TRBJ2-5; no clear D gene. The CDR3 extends over 16 amino acids. Germline values: CDR1 LGHDT, CDR2 YNNKEL (reference sequence). V shed 4 bases and J shed 0 bases, with 15 bases lying between them. CDR3 coding DNA: TGTGCCAGCAGCCTCTTAGGGATCCTAGACCAAGAGACCCAGTACTTC. Translated: CASSLLGILDQETQYF.

The chain uses TRBV5-1 and TRBJ1-1; TRBD1 matches 12 bases. This CDR3 has 14 amino acids. With 0 bases clipped from V and 12 bases from J, the junction kept 6 bases outside the gene matches. Germline V CDR1 and CDR2: SGHRS, YFSETQ. The chain's CDR3 is CASSLGGTGGLTFF. The CDR3 nucleotides read TGCGCCAGCAGCTTGGGAGGGACAGGGGGCTTAACTTTCTTT.

The chain joins TRBV7-9 to TRBJ1-2, with TRBD1 matching 10 bases. Germline assignment: CDR1 SEHNR and CDR2 FQNEAQ (reference sequence). CDR3 length: 16 amino acids. V trimming: 5 bases; J trimming: 2 bases; junction bases outside the gene matches: 8. The CDR3 DNA reads TGTGCCAGCAGCCCCCCGGGACAGGGGTGGAACTATGGCTACACCTTC. Encoded protein: CASSPPGQGWNYGYTF.

The chain combines TRBV12-3 or TRBV12-4 with TRBJ1-5, with D unresolved. This CDR3 is 17 amino acids long. V lost 1 base to trimming and J lost 1 base, with 14 bases between them. The CDR3 loop is CASSLGTTFSSNQPQHF. For the CDR3, the DNA is TGTGCCAGCAGTTTAGGGACGACTTTTAGCAGCAATCAGCCCCAGCATTTT.

The sample holds many counts of this clonotype. This chain connects TRBV11-2 to TRBJ2-3; maybe TRBD2 (6 bases). Germline CDR1 and CDR2: SGHAT and FQNNGV. Trimming took off 8 bases at V and 3 bases at J, with 21 bases between the two ends. The CDR3 is 16 amino acids. The CDR3 nucleotides read TGTGCCAGCCGTCTCTCCGGGCTAGCGCGAACAGATACGCAGTATTTT. This encodes CASRLSGLARTDTQYF.

The chain is built from TRBV20-1 and TRBJ2-1, with 7 bases identical to TRBD2. Germline CDR1 and CDR2: DFQATT and SNEGSKA (reference sequence). With 1 base clipped from V and 1 base from J, the junction kept 7 bases outside the gene matches. CDR3 size: 16 residues. CDR3 DNA: TGCAGTGCTAGAGCTCCGGGACTATCATCCTACAATGAGCAGTTCTTC. Amino acids: CSARAPGLSSYNEQFF.

This clonotype came up a few times. The J gene is TRBJ2-7, the V gene TRBV12-3 or TRBV12-4; D is ambiguous. Trimming took 6 bases from V and 12 from J, leaving 18 bases between them. This CDR3 region has 12 residues. CDR3 coding DNA: TGTGCCAGCAGCCGCGGTTTGAGTTCTCGGTACTTC. Residues: CASSRGLSSRYF.

This chain connects TRBV18 to TRBJ2-3, with 10 bases lining up with TRBD2. After removal of 3 bases from V and 4 bases from J, the junction contained 7 bases not matched to a gene. This CDR3 has 16 residues. Germline loops: CDR1 KGHSH, CDR2 LQKENI. CDR3: CASSPSGTSAADTQYF. The CDR3 DNA sequence: TGTGCCAGCTCACCGTCCGGGACTAGCGCAGCAGATACGCAGTATTTT.

With respect to this clonotype: At one end, the junction sequence differs from germline, possibly due to a read error. The chain joins TRBV20-1 to TRBJ2-5; maybe TRBD2 (5 bases). Germline assignment: CDR1 DFQATT and CDR2 SNEGSKA (reference sequence). CDR3 size: 14 residues. The CDR3: CSAGDELVYETQYF. The CDR3 DNA sequence: TGCAGTGCTGGAGATGAACTAGTTTACGAGACCCAGTACTTC.

The chain uses TRBV29-1 and TRBJ1-2; a possible D gene is TRBD1 (5 bases). Per the germline V gene, CDR1 is SQVTM and CDR2 is ANQGSEA. The ends were cut back, 3 bases at V and 4 bases at J, with 21 bases in the middle. The CDR3 runs to 16 residues. CDR3 coding DNA: TGCAGCGTTGACCCCAAACCGGGGATGGGGCTCTATGGCTACACCTTC. This gives the protein CSVDPKPGMGLYGYTF.

The DNA of the CDR3 is TGCAGCGTTGAAGCCTTCTGGAGGGATGACGAGACCCAGTACTTC. Protein product: CSVEAFWRDDETQYF. The chain employs TRBV29-1 and TRBJ2-5; a weak D match, TRBD2 (6 bases). Per the germline V gene, CDR1 is SQVTM and CDR2 is ANQGSEA. The ends were cut back, 1 base at V and 5 bases at J, with 17 bases in the middle. The CDR3 extends over 15 amino acids.

This chain links TRBV10-1 with TRBJ2-2; no reliable D call. Germline-derived CDR1 and CDR2 are WNHNN and SYGVQD (reference sequence). The germline V and J ends were trimmed by 7 bases and 3 bases, with 12 bases remaining between them. This CDR3 has 14 residues. For the CDR3, the DNA is TGCGCCAGCAAGAAGCGTAAGGACACCGGGGAGCTGTTTTTT. Translated: CASKKRKDTGELFF.

This clonotype was picked up a small number of times. The V call is TRBV12-3 or TRBV12-4, the J call TRBJ1-2; D remains ambiguous. CDR3 length: 12 residues. Trimming took off 3 bases at V and 5 bases at J, with 7 bases between the two ends. The CDR3 region is CASSFGEYGYTF. The CDR3 DNA follows: TGTGCCAGCAGTTTCGGGGAATATGGCTACACCTTC.

This clonotype was observed a handful of times. V gene TRBV21-1 combines with J gene TRBJ1-1. TRBV21-1 corresponds to a pseudogene. This CDR3 has 12 residues. DNA of the CDR3: TGTGCCAGCAGCACCCAGAACACTGAAGCTTTCTTT. Amino acid sequence: CASSTQNTEAFF.

The chain uses TRBV6-2 or TRBV6-3 and TRBJ2-2; no clear D gene. From germline, CDR1 is MNHEY and CDR2 SVGEGT. CDR3 length: 13 residues. V gave up 1 base and J gave up 4 bases, with 4 bases separating them. This CDR3 is CASSYYSTGELFF. CDR3 DNA sequence: TGTGCCAGCAGTTACTATAGCACCGGGGAGCTGTTTTTT.

This clonotype was detected a few times. The chain links TRBV29-1 to TRBJ2-7, with 10 positions matching TRBD1. Germline values: CDR1 SQVTM, CDR2 ANQGSEA. V lost 6 bases and J lost 1; bases outside the gene matches: 6. This CDR3 comprises 14 residues. DNA of the CDR3: TGCAGCGTCGCGGGACAGGGGCCTTCCTACGAGCAGTACTTC. Translating gives CSVAGQGPSYEQYF.

The chain uses TRBV12-3 or TRBV12-4 and TRBJ2-7, with D perhaps TRBD1 (5 bases). The CDR3 runs 14 residues. The V and J ends lost 4 bases and 0 bases respectively, with 10 bases between them. CDR3 amino acids: CASSWTLSSYEQYF. In DNA form, the CDR3 reads TGTGCCAGCAGTTGGACACTGAGCTCCTACGAGCAGTACTTC.